These 10 T cell receptor beta chains share one sample of origin, sequenced in a study of blood T cell repertoires in COVID-19. Assay used: immunoSEQ multiplex PCR; TCRdb lists only in-frame clones, some missing. The sample has fewer than 250,000 clones, around 89% seen once; the top ten hold 1.5% to 2%. The source material was peripheral blood. The source is a man in his 70s with acute or convalescent COVID-19.

CDR3 loop: CASSQVLREGPYEQYF. The DNA for the CDR3 is TGTGCCAGCAGCCAAGTGTTACGGGAGGGCCCCTACGAGCAGTACTTC. The rearrangement uses TRBV3-1 (or the pseudogene TRBV3-2) and TRBJ2-7; 8 nucleotides agree with TRBD2. V lost 1 base and J lost 2; bases outside the gene matches: 7. Germline-derived CDR1 and CDR2 are LGHDT and YNNKEL (reference sequence). The CDR3 loop spans 16 amino acids.

The chain recombines TRBV28 with TRBJ2-1, with 11 bases identical to TRBD2. CDR1 is MDHEN and CDR2 is SYDVKM in the germline V gene. This CDR3 has 17 residues. With V trimmed by 5 bases and J by 3 bases, 9 bases remained unmatched. CDR3 region: CASSLRPGLAVYNEQFF. CDR3 bases: TGTGCCAGCAGTCTACGGCCGGGACTAGCGGTCTACAATGAGCAGTTCTTC.

The J gene is TRBJ2-2, the V gene TRBV7-8; tentative D call: TRBD2 (5 bases). The CDR3 runs to 13 residues. Germline CDR1 SGHVS, CDR2 FQNEAQ. Trimming shortened V by 8 bases and J by 1 base, and 8 bases separated the two germline ends. In DNA form, the CDR3 reads TGTGCCAGCGGGAGCCAGAACACCGGGGAGCTGTTTTTT. Amino acid sequence: CASGSQNTGELFF.

This chain connects TRBV6-5 to TRBJ1-6, with TRBD1 matching 7 bases. Germline V gives CDR1 MNHEY, CDR2 SVGAGI. With V trimmed by 8 bases and J by 10 bases, 8 bases remained unmatched. CDR3 length equals 13 residues. CDR3 residues: CASQRGRESPLHF. DNA of the CDR3: TGTGCCAGCCAAAGGGGGCGCGAATCACCCCTCCACTTT.

This chain joins TRBV19 and TRBJ2-6, with 9 nucleotides matching TRBD1. CDR1 is LNHDA and CDR2 is SQIVND in the germline V gene (reference sequence). The J segment lost 1 base and the V segment lost 3 bases, leaving 10 bases of the junction unmatched. This CDR3 contains 19 residues. The DNA of the CDR3 is TGTGCCAGTAGTATGAGGGGCGGGACAGGGCGTTCTGGGGCCAACGTCCTGACTTTC. Encoded protein: CASSMRGGTGRSGANVLTF.

The chain joins TRBV29-1 to TRBJ1-1; 9 positions match TRBD1. V was pared by 7 bases and J by 5 bases, with 8 bases of the junction left unmatched. The CDR3 is 13 amino acids. Germline values: CDR1 SQVTM, CDR2 ANQGSEA. CDR3 amino acids: CSARDRVATEAFF. DNA for the CDR3: TGCAGCGCCCGGGACAGGGTTGCGACTGAAGCTTTCTTT.

This clone was seen only once. J is TRBJ2-5 and V is TRBV2; 16 bases align to TRBD2. The CDR3 is made up of 18 amino acids. The junction had 11 bases not matched to a gene; V was cut back by 7 bases and J by 3 bases. Germline V gene data show CDR1 as SNHLY and CDR2 as FYNNEI. The chain's CDR3 is CASIPPPGLAGGEETQYF. The CDR3 nucleotides are TGTGCCAGCATCCCCCCCCCGGGACTAGCGGGAGGGGAAGAGACCCAGTACTTC.

The V and J genes are TRBV29-1 and TRBJ1-1, with 9 positions matching TRBD1. Germline CDR1 is SQVTM and CDR2 is ANQGSEA. J was trimmed by 9 bases and V by 4 bases; bases with no gene match: 9. The CDR3 loop spans 13 amino acids. The CDR3 nucleotides read TGCAGCGTTGTGAAGGGACAGGGTTCTCAAGCTTTCTTT. Protein product: CSVVKGQGSQAFF.

The genes are TRBV19 and TRBJ1-5; possible D gene TRBD1, 5 bases. V was shortened by 6 bases and J by 1 base, with 10 bases between the two germline ends. This CDR3 is 14 amino acids long. Germline CDR1 is LNHDA and CDR2 is SQIVND (reference sequence). The CDR3 here is CASSAGRSNQPQHF. For the CDR3, the DNA is TGTGCCAGTAGCGCAGGGCGAAGCAATCAGCCCCAGCATTTT.

V is TRBV18 and J is TRBJ1-2; 9 bases fit TRBD1. The V and J ends lost 3 bases and 4 bases, in that order; junction bases with no gene match: 3. CDR1 and CDR2 from the germline V gene are KGHSH and LQKENI. The CDR3 is 14 amino acids. For the CDR3, the DNA is TGTGCCAGCTCACCCGGGACAGGGACCTATGGCTACACCTTC. Amino acid sequence: CASSPGTGTYGYTF. Full variable domain (missing parts from reference TRBV18 and TRBJ1-2): NAGVMQNPRHLVRRRGQEARLRCSPMKGHSHVYWYRQLPEEGLKFMVYLQKENIIDESGMPKERFSAEFPKEGPSILRIQQVVRGDSAAYFCASSPGTGTYGYTFGSGTRLTVV.